These 17 T cell receptor beta chains share one sample of origin, sequenced in a study of CD8 T cells in ankylosing spondylitis. These receptors lack a known antigen. TCRdb re-analysed the 5' RACE reads in MiXCR, keeping a single row per CDR3 protein. The repertoire has hundreds of thousands of distinct CDR3 sequences, roughly 10% of them found once; the top ten carry approximately 0.46%. The study, taken as a whole, reports: Seemingly characteristic of ankylosing spondylitis blood was a TCR beta motif consisting of about 8 highly homologous variants.

Sequencing was performed on blood, either unsorted or a sorted T cell fraction (not recorded which). The receptors were sampled from a male donor with ankylosing spondylitis.

V gene TRBV30 combines with J gene TRBJ2-1; tentative D call: TRBD1 (6 bases). The CDR3 has 13 amino acids. Trimming removed 1 base from V and 3 bases from J, with 7 bases in between. CDR1 GTSNPN and CDR2 SVGIG come from the germline V gene (reference sequence). DNA for the CDR3: TGTGCCTGGAGTGGGGACATCTACAATGAGCAGTTCTTC. Its protein product is CAWSGDIYNEQFF.

This clonotype was counted ten times or more. This chain connects TRBV4-2 to TRBJ1-2; the D gene is possibly TRBD1 (6 bases). Germline V gene lookup returns CDR1 LGHNA and CDR2 YNFKEQ. V was shortened by 0 bases and J by 3 bases, with 11 bases between the two germline ends. The CDR3 sequence is 15 residues long. The DNA for the CDR3 is TGTGCCAGCAGCCAAGATCCGGGGGCAGACTATGGCTACACCTTC. Protein: CASSQDPGADYGYTF.

This clonotype was seen a few times. This chain uses TRBV7-9 with TRBJ2-1; TRBD1 is a possible D gene (5 bases). The CDR3 has 12 residues. Germline CDR1 is SEHNR and CDR2 is FQNEAQ (reference sequence). Trimming removed 5 bases from V and 12 bases from J, with 14 bases in between. The CDR3 DNA reads TGTGCCAGCAGCGAGCAGGGATTAGGGCAGTTCTTC. It yields the protein CASSEQGLGQFF.

CDR3 bases: TGTGCCAGCAGCTACGCCCCCGGCGGCATTCAGTACTTC. This sequence encodes CASSYAPGGIQYF. V is TRBV7-3 and J is TRBJ2-4, with unresolved D. The CDR3 spans 13 residues. Germline loops: CDR1 SGHTA, CDR2 FQGTGA. Trimming shortened V by 4 bases and J by 9 bases, and 13 bases separated the two germline ends. Drawing the rest from reference TRBV7-3 and TRBJ2-4, the complete variable domain is GAGVSQTPSNKVTEKGKYVELRCDPISGHTALYWYRQSLGQGPEFLIYFQGTGAADDSGLPNDRFFAVRPEGSVSTLKIQRTERGDSAVYLCASSYAPGGIQYFGAGTRLSVL.

This clonotype was counted many times. This sequence joins TRBV29-1 and TRBJ2-7, with D possibly TRBD1 on 6 matching bases. The germline V gene encodes CDR1 SQVTM and CDR2 ANQGSEA. Between the trimmed V and J ends, which lost 6 bases and 3 bases, there was a span of 12 bases. This CDR3 spans 12 amino acids. The DNA of the CDR3 is TGCAGCGTCCGGGACAACAGCTACGAGCAGTACTTC. Its translation is CSVRDNSYEQYF.

CDR3 nucleotides: TGTGCCAGCAAGACTGGGACAGGGAGGACTGAAGCTTTCTTT. Protein: CASKTGTGRTEAFF. The chain joins TRBV12-3 or TRBV12-4 to TRBJ1-1; 9 bases agree with TRBD1. The trim removed 7 bases at V and 5 bases at J, leaving 8 bases unmatched. The CDR3 is 14 amino acids.

This rearrangement joins TRBV7-9 to TRBJ2-4; a possible D gene is TRBD1 (6 bases). This CDR3 contains 13 residues. The V end was cut by 5 bases, the J end by 10 bases, with 15 bases between. The V gene's germline CDR1 is SEHNR and CDR2 FQNEAQ (reference sequence). The CDR3 protein is CASSMREGVIQYF. The CDR3 nucleotides read TGTGCCAGCAGCATGCGAGAGGGGGTAATTCAGTACTTC.

The chain has TRBV4-3 and TRBJ1-4; D unresolved. The CDR3 has 14 residues. The V gene lost 2 bases and the J gene lost 8 bases, with 12 bases spanning the gap. The germline V gene encodes CDR1 LGHNA and CDR2 YSLEER. In DNA form, the CDR3 reads TGCGCCAGCAGCCAATTGGGCCGGCGCGAAAAACTGTTTTTT. Amino acids: CASSQLGRREKLFF.

There are many counts of this clonotype. The CDR3 sequence: CASSPRAGGPYEQYF. The CDR3 DNA sequence: TGTGCCAGCAGCCCACGGGCGGGGGGCCCCTACGAGCAGTACTTC. The chain couples TRBV9 to TRBJ2-7; 8 bases align to TRBD2. CDR1 SGDLS and CDR2 YYNGEE come from the germline V gene. The CDR3 totals 15 residues. V lost 4 bases and J lost 2; bases outside the gene matches: 8.

This sequence joins TRBV29-1 and TRBJ2-5; no reliable D call. The CDR3 runs to 13 residues. The germline V gene has CDR1 SQVTM and CDR2 ANQGSEA. Trimming cost V 7 bases and J 1 base, with 13 bases left between them. CDR3 region: CSAITVFQETQYF. Here the CDR3 DNA reads TGCAGCGCCATAACAGTGTTCCAAGAGACCCAGTACTTC.

In its sample, this clonotype was seen a few times. This chain uses TRBV5-4 with TRBJ2-3; 12 bases match TRBD2. Germline CDR1 reads SGHNT; CDR2 reads YYREEE (reference sequence). The CDR3 runs to 16 residues. The junction had 4 bases not matched to a gene; V was cut back by 4 bases and J by 1 base. The CDR3 region has the DNA TGTGCCAGCAGCACACTAGCGGGAGGAGGCACAGATACGCAGTATTTT. Translated: CASSTLAGGGTDTQYF.

The chain employs TRBV7-2 and TRBJ2-2; no clear D gene. Looked up from germline, CDR1 is SGHTA and CDR2 is FQGNSA. Trimming took off 5 bases at V and 1 base at J, with 11 bases between the two ends. This CDR3 has 15 amino acids. CDR3 loop: CASSPIKGNTGELFF. The CDR3 DNA reads TGTGCCAGCAGCCCAATTAAGGGGAACACCGGGGAGCTGTTTTTT.

The chain recombines TRBV7-6 with TRBJ1-6, with 10 positions matching TRBD1. The ends lost 4 bases at V and 0 bases at J; junction bases unmatched: 9. This CDR3 has 19 amino acids. CDR1 and CDR2 from the germline V gene are SGHVS and FNYEAQ. CDR3 loop: CASSSVTGGLISYNSPLHF. As DNA, the CDR3 is TGTGCCAGCAGCTCCGTGACAGGGGGCCTAATCTCCTATAATTCACCCCTCCACTTT.

This chain connects TRBV6-2 or TRBV6-3 to TRBJ2-1; D might be TRBD1 (6 bases). The CDR3 extends over 14 amino acids. Germline V gene data show CDR1 as MNHEY and CDR2 as SVGEGT. Trimming left V 5 bases short and J 0 bases short, with 8 bases between. CDR3: CASSHRVSYNEQFF. The DNA for the CDR3 is TGTGCCAGCAGTCACAGGGTCTCCTACAATGAGCAGTTCTTC.

The rearrangement joins TRBV20-1 to TRBJ1-2; D is perhaps TRBD1 (6 bases). The germline V and J ends were trimmed by 6 bases and 4 bases, with 15 bases remaining between them. Germline V gives CDR1 DFQATT, CDR2 SNEGSKA (reference sequence). CDR3 length: 13 residues. CDR3 nucleotides: TGCAGTGCCCCGTCACAGGGACCCTATGGCTACACCTTC. Translated: CSAPSQGPYGYTF.

V is TRBV29-1 and J is TRBJ1-1; D is possibly TRBD1 (5 bases). The CDR3 runs to 14 residues. Germline assignment: CDR1 SQVTM and CDR2 ANQGSEA. Trimming removed 4 bases from V and 5 bases from J, with 17 bases in between. The CDR3 loop is CSVVISGGRTEAFF. The CDR3 coding sequence is TGCAGCGTTGTAATTTCGGGGGGGAGGACTGAAGCTTTCTTT.

This clonotype was found a few times. The V gene is TRBV7-2, the J gene TRBJ2-3; D may be TRBD1 (5 bases). This CDR3 contains 15 residues. The V gene lost 5 bases and the J gene lost 0 bases, with 12 bases spanning the gap. CDR1 and CDR2 (germline): SGHTA, FQGNSA. Here the CDR3 DNA reads TGTGCCAGCAGCCATCCTCAGGGCAGCACAGATACGCAGTATTTT. It codes for CASSHPQGSTDTQYF.